The T cell receptor beta chain under discussion was sequenced for a study of blood T cell repertoires in COVID-19. At the level of the study: Samples taken during acute and convalescent COVID-19 were collected in the United States, Italy and Spain.

The ends were cut back, 0 bases at V and 8 bases at J, with 17 bases in the middle. The CDR3 has 15 amino acids. The germline gives CDR1 SGDLS, CDR2 YYNGEE. Study processing details: Using reference gene primer amplification, nucleated cell counts were estimated. Sequencing was performed with immunoSEQ multiplex PCR; in TCRdb, only in-frame clones are kept and a portion is missing. V and J calls and clone size are as listed in that table; D and trimming were resolved from the DNA. The profile shows fewer than 700,000 clones, around nine tenths of them singletons. Followed longitudinally, the Seattle patients had been enrolled during active infection.

The sequenced sample consisted of peripheral blood. The chain recombines TRBV9 with TRBJ1-2; D remains ambiguous. This TCR was recovered from a woman aged 50 to 60 with COVID-19, enrolled during active disease. CDR3 DNA: TGTGCCAGCAGCGTAGAAGGTTCGGGGAATGGGGGCTACACCTTC. Its protein product is CASSVEGSGNGGYTF.